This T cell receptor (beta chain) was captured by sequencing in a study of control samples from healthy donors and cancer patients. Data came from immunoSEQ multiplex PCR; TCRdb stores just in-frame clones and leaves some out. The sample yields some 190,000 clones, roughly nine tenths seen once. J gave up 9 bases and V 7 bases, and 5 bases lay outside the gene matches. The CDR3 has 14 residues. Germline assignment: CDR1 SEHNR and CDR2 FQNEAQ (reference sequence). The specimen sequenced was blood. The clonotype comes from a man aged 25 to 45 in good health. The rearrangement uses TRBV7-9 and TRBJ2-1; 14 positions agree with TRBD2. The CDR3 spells CASIGLAGGGEQFF. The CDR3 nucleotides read TGTGCCAGCATCGGACTAGCGGGGGGAGGTGAGCAGTTCTTC.